Presented here are 11 T cell receptor beta chains from one specimen sequenced in a study of beta chain features in type 1 diabetes. The sequenced template was cDNA made from the entire isolated RNA. Method: immunoSEQ multiplex PCR; TCRdb's copy keeps in-frame clones and lacks some. In the table there are 250,000 to 350,000 clones, 9.5% to 11% of which are singletons. The sequenced sample was naive CD4+ T cells from blood. Source of these receptors: a woman aged 30 to 39 in good health.

DNA for the CDR3: TGTGCCAGCAGCTCGGGACTAGCGGGAAGGTCCTACGAGCAGTACTTC. Translated, it gives CASSSGLAGRSYEQYF. V usage is TRBV7-9 and J usage is TRBJ2-7; 13 bases match TRBD2. The CDR3 has 16 residues. With 4 bases clipped from V and 1 base from J, the junction kept 4 bases outside the gene matches. Per germline, CDR1 SEHNR and CDR2 FQNEAQ (reference sequence).

The rearrangement joins TRBV7-2 to TRBJ2-5; 8 nucleotides line up with TRBD1. The germline V gene has CDR1 SGHTA and CDR2 FQGNSA. This CDR3 comprises 16 residues. V gave up 6 bases and J gave up 2 bases; unmatched junction bases: 11. In nucleotides, the CDR3 is TGTGCCAGCAGTCTGGACAGGGTGGGACGGCAAGAGACCCAGTACTTC. Its translation is CASSLDRVGRQETQYF. Complete variable domain (other parts from reference TRBV7-2 and TRBJ2-5): GAGVSQSPSNKVTEKGKDVELRCDPISGHTALYWYRQSLGQGLEFLIYFQGNSAPDKSGLPSDRFSAERTGGSVSTLTIQRTQQEDSAVYLCASSLDRVGRQETQYFGPGTRLLVL.

The chain is built from TRBV28 and TRBJ2-4; 7 bases fit TRBD2. V trimming: 8 bases; J trimming: 4 bases; junction bases outside the gene matches: 11. CDR3 length: 15 residues. The V gene's germline CDR1 is MDHEN and CDR2 SYDVKM. CDR3 DNA: TGTGCCAGCTCGAGGAGCGGGGCGGGGAAAAACATTCAGTACTTC. Translating it yields CASSRSGAGKNIQYF. Based on the CDR3 plus reference TRBV28 and TRBJ2-4, the full variable domain is DVKVTQSSRYLVKRTGEKVFLECVQDMDHENMFWYRQDPGLGLRLIYFSYDVKMKEKGDIPEGYSVSREKKERFSLILESASTNQTSMYLCASSRSGAGKNIQYFGAGTRLSVL.

This clone occurred a few times. The rearrangement joins TRBV18 to TRBJ2-7; 9 bases align to TRBD1. Germline V lookup: CDR1 KGHSH, CDR2 LQKENI. CDR3 length: 16 residues. Losses at the gene ends were 4 bases for V and 0 bases for J; bases not matched to a gene: 7. This CDR3 reads CASSLQGADLSYEQYF. In nucleotides, the CDR3 is TGTGCCAGCTCACTACAGGGGGCGGATCTCTCCTACGAGCAGTACTTC.

The V and J genes are TRBV7-2 and TRBJ2-7; TRBD1 matches at 7 bases. The V gene end was trimmed by 2 bases and the J gene end by 4 bases; junction bases not matched to a gene: 8. Germline CDR1 is SGHTA and CDR2 is FQGNSA. The CDR3 has 15 residues. The CDR3: CASSLMGQNLYEQYF. DNA of the CDR3: TGTGCCAGCAGCTTAATGGGACAGAACCTGTACGAGCAGTACTTC.

This clone was seen more than once but under ten times. The chain uses TRBV7-9 and TRBJ2-3; D is perhaps TRBD1 (5 bases). This CDR3 spans 14 amino acids. Germline-derived CDR1 and CDR2 are SEHNR and FQNEAQ (reference sequence). V was clipped by 3 bases and J by 1 base, with 8 bases between them. As DNA, the CDR3 is TGTGCCAGCAGCTTCGGACAACGCACAGATACGCAGTATTTT. Translating it yields CASSFGQRTDTQYF.

The rearrangement links TRBV9 to TRBJ2-1; TRBD2 agrees at 9 bases. Germline V gene lookup returns CDR1 SGDLS and CDR2 YYNGEE. V dropped 2 bases and J dropped 7; count of bases not matched to a gene: 7. CDR3 length: 15 residues. The DNA of the CDR3 is TGTGCCAGCAGCGTCATAGCGGGAGAAACGAATGAGCAGTTCTTC. Protein sequence: CASSVIAGETNEQFF.

This clone was detected a few times. The chain carries TRBV7-9 and TRBJ2-3; D gene unclear. Germline CDR1 and CDR2: SEHNR and FQNEAQ (reference sequence). V gave up 5 bases and J gave up 0 bases, with 12 bases separating them. This CDR3 has 15 residues. CDR3 in DNA: TGTGCCAGCAGCCGTCCCGGTAAAAGCACAGATACGCAGTATTTT. It encodes CASSRPGKSTDTQYF.

The chain joins TRBV7-2 to TRBJ1-5, with D possibly TRBD1 on 6 matching bases. This CDR3 spans 14 amino acids. Germline CDR1 and CDR2: SGHTA and FQGNSA. Trimming stripped 5 bases from V and 7 bases from J, with 15 bases between. Written as DNA, the CDR3 is TGTGCCAGCAGCCTCCAACAGGGAGACCAGCCCCAGCATTTT. The encoded protein is CASSLQQGDQPQHF.

The chain couples TRBV5-1 to TRBJ1-1; 9 bases align to TRBD1. CDR1 is SGHRS, CDR2 YFSETQ, per germline. V dropped 2 bases and J dropped 3; count of bases not matched to a gene: 8. The CDR3 has 16 amino acids. CDR3 in amino acids: CASSFGRDRADTEAFF. CDR3 in DNA: TGCGCCAGCAGCTTTGGCCGGGACAGGGCTGACACTGAAGCTTTCTTT.

This clone came up a few times. The chain employs TRBV9 and TRBJ2-7, with a possible D match to TRBD1 (6 bases). V was cut by 3 bases and J by 5 bases, with 9 bases left in between. Germline CDR1 is SGDLS and CDR2 is YYNGEE. The CDR3 has 12 residues. The CDR3, as DNA: TGTGCCAGCAGCGCACAGGGCAACGAGCAGTACTTC. Translation gives CASSAQGNEQYF. Together with reference TRBV9 and TRBJ2-7, the CDR3 gives the full variable domain: DSGVTQTPKHLITATGQRVTLRCSPRSGDLSVYWYQQSLDQGLQFLIQYYNGEERAKGNILERFSAQQFPDLHSELNLSSLELGDSALYFCASSAQGNEQYFGPGTRLTVT.